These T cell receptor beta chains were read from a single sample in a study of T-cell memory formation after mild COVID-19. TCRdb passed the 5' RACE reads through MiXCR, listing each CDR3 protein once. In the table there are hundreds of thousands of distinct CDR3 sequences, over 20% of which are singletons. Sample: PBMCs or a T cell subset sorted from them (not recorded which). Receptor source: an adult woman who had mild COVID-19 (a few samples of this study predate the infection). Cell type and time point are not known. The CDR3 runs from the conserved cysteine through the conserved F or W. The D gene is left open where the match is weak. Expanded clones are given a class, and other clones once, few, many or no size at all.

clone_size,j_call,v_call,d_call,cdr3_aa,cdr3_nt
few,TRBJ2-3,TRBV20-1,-,CSAIPGTLSTDTQYF,TGCAGTGCTATACCCGGGACACTAAGCACAGATACGCAGTATTTT
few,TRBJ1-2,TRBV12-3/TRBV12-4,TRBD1,CASSPHTGTGGVKGYTF,TGTGCCAGCAGTCCGCATACCGGGACAGGGGGCGTCAAAGGCTACACCTTC
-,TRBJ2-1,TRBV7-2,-,CASSFGVLGNEQFF,TGTGCCAGCAGCTTCGGGGTTCTGGGCAATGAGCAGTTCTTC
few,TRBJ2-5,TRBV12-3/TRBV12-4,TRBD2,CARFGGLRQETQYF,TGTGCCAGATTCGGGGGGTTGCGGCAAGAGACCCAGTACTTC
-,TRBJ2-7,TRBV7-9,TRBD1,CASSSSPGQGAFYEQYF,TGTGCCAGCAGCTCGTCACCGGGACAGGGGGCTTTCTACGAGCAGTACTTC
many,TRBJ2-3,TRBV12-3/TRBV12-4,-,CASSLGEADTQYF,TGTGCCAGCAGTTTAGGGGAGGCAGATACGCAGTATTTT
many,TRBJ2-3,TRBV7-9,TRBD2,CASSSSTRRLAGDTQYF,TGTGCCAGCAGCTCATCCACAAGGCGACTAGCGGGAGATACGCAGTATTTT
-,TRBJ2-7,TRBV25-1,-,CASSASHFTYSYEQYF,TGTGCCAGCAGTGCCTCACACTTTACTTATTCCTACGAGCAGTACTTC
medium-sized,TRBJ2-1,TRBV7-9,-,CASSPRAGKGEQFF,TGTGCCAGCAGCCCAAGGGCAGGGAAGGGTGAGCAGTTCTTC
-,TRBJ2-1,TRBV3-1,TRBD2,CASSHDQLGLGTAGEQFF,TGTGCCAGCAGCCATGATCAGCTCGGACTAGGTACAGCCGGGGAGCAGTTCTTC
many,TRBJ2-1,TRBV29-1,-,CSVVVGPGNEQFF,TGCAGCGTTGTTGTGGGCCCGGGCAATGAGCAGTTCTTC
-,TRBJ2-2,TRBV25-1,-,CASSDFPGELFF,TGTGCCAGCAGTGATTTCCCAGGGGAGCTGTTTTTT
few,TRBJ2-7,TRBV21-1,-,CASNRPSSAPYEQYF,TGTGCCAGCAACCGCCCCAGCAGTGCCCCCTACGAGCAGTACTTC
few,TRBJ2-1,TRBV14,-,CASSQDFSGRDEQFF,TGTGCCAGCAGCCAAGATTTTTCCGGGCGCGATGAACAGTTCTTC
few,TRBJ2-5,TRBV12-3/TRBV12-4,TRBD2,CASTPGLAGSQETQYF,TGTGCCAGCACCCCCGGGTTAGCGGGGTCACAAGAGACCCAGTACTTC
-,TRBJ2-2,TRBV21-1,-,CASSKVVGHTGELFF,TGTGCCAGCAGCAAAGTGGTAGGCCACACCGGGGAGCTGTTTTTT
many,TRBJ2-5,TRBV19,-,CASSFPGQETQYF,TGTGCCAGTAGTTTCCCCGGCCAAGAGACCCAGTACTTC
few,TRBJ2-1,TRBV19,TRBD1,CASSIASGTGDNEQFF,TGTGCCAGTAGTATAGCCTCCGGGACAGGGGACAATGAGCAGTTCTTC
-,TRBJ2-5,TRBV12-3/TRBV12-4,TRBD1,CASSLGGTVGTQYF,TGTGCCAGCAGTTTAGGGGGGACAGTGGGGACCCAGTACTTC
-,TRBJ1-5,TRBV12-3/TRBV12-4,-,CASSLKNSNQPQHF,TGTGCCAGCAGTTTGAAAAATAGCAATCAGCCCCAGCATTTT
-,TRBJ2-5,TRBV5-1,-,CASSLDLAVQETQYF,TGCGCCAGCAGCTTGGACCTAGCAGTACAAGAGACCCAGTACTTC